A single sample is the source of the 5 T cell receptor beta chains below, sequenced in a study of shared clonotypes between healthy human individuals. TCRdb's copy holds only in-frame clones and misses some; the assay was immunoSEQ multiplex PCR. The repertoire holds about 380,000 clones, approximately 97% seen once, with approximately 0.32% in the top ten. The sequenced sample consisted of memory CD8+ T cells sorted from blood. The subset was: CD45RO+ cells pooled with CCR7-negative TemRA cells. The receptors stem from a man younger than 45 in good health.

The chain recombines TRBV6-5 with TRBJ2-7; either TRBD1 or TRBD2 may supply D (7 bases each). Germline V CDR1 and CDR2: MNHEY, SVGAGI. The CDR3 length is 15 residues. V was shortened by 2 bases and J by 7 bases, with 18 bases between the two germline ends. The CDR3 region has the DNA TGTGCCAGCAGTTACAGTGTGGGCAGGGGGGGTGAGCAGTACTTC. This translates into CASSYSVGRGGEQYF.

This chain links TRBV7-8 with TRBJ1-5; tentative D call: TRBD1 (6 bases). The germline V and J ends were trimmed by 2 bases and 4 bases, with 9 bases remaining between them. Germline CDR1 SGHVS, CDR2 FQNEAQ. The CDR3 runs to 14 residues. In DNA form, the CDR3 reads TGTGCCAGCAGCTTATCAGGGGAGAATCAGCCCCAGCATTTT. This gives the protein CASSLSGENQPQHF.

The V call is TRBV30, the J call TRBJ1-5; 8 nucleotides agree with TRBD1. V shed 5 bases, J shed 6 bases, and the junction held 6 bases outside the gene matches. Looked up from germline, CDR1 is GTSNPN and CDR2 is SVGIG (reference sequence). There are 13 residues in the CDR3. The CDR3 is CAWAGQGGQPQHF. Here the CDR3 DNA reads TGTGCCTGGGCCGGACAGGGCGGTCAGCCCCAGCATTTT.

The chain couples TRBV5-1 to TRBJ2-5; D is perhaps TRBD1 or TRBD2 (5 bases each). In germline, CDR1 is SGHRS, CDR2 YFSETQ. With 6 bases removed from V and 9 bases from J, the gap between germline ends came to 21 bases. The CDR3 runs to 14 residues. The CDR3 loop reads CASTRIPGEGPQYF. In DNA, the CDR3 is TGCGCCAGCACCAGAATTCCAGGAGAGGGGCCCCAGTACTTC.

The chain recombines TRBV6-1 with TRBJ1-2, with 7 bases identical to TRBD1. CDR3 length: 16 amino acids. The V gene's germline CDR1 is MNHNS and CDR2 SASEGT. Trimming removed 3 bases from V and 4 bases from J; junction bases left unmatched: 11. CDR3 sequence: CASSDWQGGRGYGYTF. CDR3 in DNA: TGTGCCAGCAGTGACTGGCAGGGGGGAAGAGGCTATGGCTACACCTTC.